A single sample is the source of the 8 T cell receptor beta chains below, sequenced in a study of blood T cell repertoires in COVID-19. Generated by immunoSEQ multiplex PCR, the TCRdb table keeps only in-frame clones and is missing some. The sample includes approximately 440,000 clones, around 89% of them seen just once. Sequenced material: peripheral blood. The receptor source for this set is a woman aged 45-60 years with COVID-19, enrolled during active disease.

Here the CDR3 DNA reads TGTGCCAGCAGTTCAAGCGGGACAGGCTCCCTCTATGGCTACACCTTC. Translated, it gives CASSSSGTGSLYGYTF. V and J are TRBV27 and TRBJ1-2; 8 bases are a match to TRBD1. CDR3 length: 16 residues. The junction had 11 bases not matched to a gene; V was cut back by 4 bases and J by 4 bases. Germline V lookup: CDR1 MNHEY, CDR2 SMNVEV (reference sequence).

This rearrangement joins TRBV7-9 to TRBJ1-2; D not resolved. Germline assignment: CDR1 SEHNR and CDR2 FQNEAQ (reference sequence). The V gene lost 3 bases and the J gene lost 0 bases, with 14 bases spanning the gap. This CDR3 comprises 16 residues. CDR3 residues: CASSFPEYRSNYGYTF. CDR3 bases: TGTGCCAGCAGCTTTCCGGAGTACCGATCTAACTATGGCTACACCTTC. The complete variable domain, with remaining parts taken from reference TRBV7-9 and TRBJ1-2, reads DTGVSQNPRHKITKRGQNVTFRCDPISEHNRLYWYRQTLGQGPEFLTYFQNEAQLEKSRLLSDRFSAERPKGSFSTLEIQRTEQGDSAMYLCASSFPEYRSNYGYTFGSGTRLTVV.

The chain couples TRBV5-6 to TRBJ1-3; D gene uncertain. Trimming took off 3 bases at V and 4 bases at J, with 14 bases between the two ends. Germline V gene sequence: CDR1 SGHDT, CDR2 YYEEEE. This CDR3 has 15 amino acids. The CDR3 bases are TGTGCCAGCAGCTACGGACTGGGTTCGGGAAACACCATATATTTT. It yields the protein CASSYGLGSGNTIYF.

The chain uses TRBV27 and TRBJ2-7, with 7 bases matching TRBD1. The V gene end was trimmed by 0 bases and the J gene end by 3 bases; junction bases not matched to a gene: 5. Germline lookup yields CDR1 MNHEY and CDR2 SMNVEV (reference sequence). This CDR3 has 15 residues. The CDR3 is CASSLSGTAVYEQYF. The CDR3 DNA follows: TGTGCCAGCAGTTTATCAGGGACAGCTGTCTACGAGCAGTACTTC.

J is TRBJ1-1 and V is TRBV19; D may be TRBD1 (5 bases). Germline V gene sequence: CDR1 LNHDA, CDR2 SQIVND (reference sequence). The length of the CDR3 is 14 residues. Trimming took off 7 bases at V and 5 bases at J, with 17 bases between the two ends. The CDR3 bases are TGTGCCAGTACCTCAGGGCAGGGAGGGACTGAAGCTTTCTTT. This translates into CASTSGQGGTEAFF.

On this clone: The sample contains more than one DNA sequence encoding this CDR3. This sequence joins TRBV12-3 or TRBV12-4 and TRBJ2-3; D is undetermined. The CDR3 covers 12 residues. Trimming stripped 6 bases from V and 4 bases from J, with 8 bases between. Here the CDR3 DNA reads TGTGCCAGCAGCCTCTTAGCAGATACGCAGTATTTT. Translating it yields CASSLLADTQYF.

The DNA of the CDR3 is TGTGCCAGTAGTGCTCAGGGGGCGCCGGTATACTCACCCCTCCACTTT. Amino acid sequence: CASSAQGAPVYSPLHF. The chain employs TRBV19 and TRBJ1-6; TRBD1 aligns across 8 bases. CDR1 is LNHDA and CDR2 is SQIVND in the germline V gene (reference sequence). The CDR3 has 16 residues. The trim removed 5 bases at V and 10 bases at J, leaving 13 bases unmatched.

The gene calls are TRBV27 and TRBJ2-7; 11 bases map to TRBD2. This CDR3 has 14 amino acids. The V gene end was trimmed by 4 bases and the J gene end by 3 bases; junction bases not matched to a gene: 2. In germline, CDR1 is MNHEY, CDR2 SMNVEV (reference sequence). The CDR3 reads CASSSGLAGYEQYF. As DNA, the CDR3 is TGTGCCAGCAGTTCCGGACTAGCGGGCTACGAGCAGTACTTC.